One and the same sample provided the 24 T cell receptor beta chains below, sequenced in a study of blood T cell repertoires in COVID-19. Generated by immunoSEQ multiplex PCR, the TCRdb table keeps only in-frame clones and is missing some. Of approximately 300,000 clones listed, more than 70% were seen once; the top ten hold 1% to 1.5%. Input material: peripheral blood. The receptors shown here come from a woman aged 45-60 years with acute or convalescent COVID-19.

The chain joins TRBV5-1 to TRBJ2-7; 16 nucleotides line up with TRBD2. This CDR3 is built from 17 residues. Germline-derived CDR1 and CDR2 are SGHRS and YFSETQ. Trimming removed 0 bases from V and 3 bases from J; junction bases left unmatched: 3. CDR3: CASSLAGTSGGVYEQYV. The CDR3 region has the DNA TGCGCCAGCAGCTTGGCAGGGACTAGCGGGGGGGTCTACGAGCAGTACGTC.

The CDR3 bases are TGTGCCAGCAGCTTAGGGACAGGGATGAACACTGAAGCTTTCTTT. Its translation: CASSLGTGMNTEAFF. This chain links TRBV7-9 with TRBJ1-1, with 8 bases matching TRBD1. CDR3 length equals 15 residues. J gave up 0 bases and V 1 base, and 1 base lay outside the gene matches. The germline gives CDR1 SEHNR, CDR2 FQNEAQ (reference sequence).

Only one count was recorded for this clone. This chain links TRBV24-1 with TRBJ1-1; 9 nucleotides line up with TRBD1. J gave up 2 bases and V 7 bases, and 1 base lay outside the gene matches. The CDR3 sequence is 13 residues long. The germline gives CDR1 KGHDR, CDR2 SFDVKD. CDR3 sequence (DNA): TGTGCCACCAGGGGACAGGGCAACACTGAAGCTTTCTTT. This sequence encodes CATRGQGNTEAFF.

As regards this clone: At the DNA level, this CDR3 is encoded by other sequences in the same sample as well. The chain joins TRBV29-1 to TRBJ1-1; TRBD1 aligns across 10 bases. Germline V CDR1 and CDR2: SQVTM, ANQGSEA. Unmatched junction bases numbered 2, after V lost 6 bases and J lost 7 bases. The CDR3 is 11 amino acids. The CDR3 coding sequence is TGCAGCGTGAGGACAGGGGGTGAAGCTTTCTTT. This gives the protein CSVRTGGEAFF.

The chain uses TRBV7-2 and TRBJ2-3; maybe TRBD2 (6 bases). The ends were cut back, 6 bases at V and 3 bases at J, with 10 bases in the middle. The CDR3 is made up of 13 amino acids. In germline, CDR1 is SGHTA, CDR2 FQGNSA. CDR3 amino acids: CASSFGGTDTQYF. In nucleotides, the CDR3 is TGTGCCAGCAGTTTTGGGGGGACAGATACGCAGTATTTT. The variable domain in full, completed from reference TRBV7-2 and TRBJ2-3, reads GAGVSQSPSNKVTEKGKDVELRCDPISGHTALYWYRQSLGQGLEFLIYFQGNSAPDKSGLPSDRFSAERTGGSVSTLTIQRTQQEDSAVYLCASSFGGTDTQYFGPGTRLTVL.

The V gene is TRBV19, the J gene TRBJ1-1, with D possibly matching TRBD1 (6 bases). V lost 0 bases and J 5 bases, leaving 13 bases between the germline ends. Germline V lookup: CDR1 LNHDA, CDR2 SQIVND (reference sequence). The length of the CDR3 is 15 residues. The CDR3 protein is CASSIEPRGRTEAFF. DNA for the CDR3: TGTGCCAGTAGTATAGAGCCCAGGGGTCGGACTGAAGCTTTCTTT.

The genes are TRBV24-1 and TRBJ2-2; TRBD1 might be the D (6 bases). Germline lookup yields CDR1 KGHDR and CDR2 SFDVKD. The CDR3 is 15 residues long. Trimming removed 9 bases at V and 0 bases at J, with 13 bases between. As DNA, the CDR3 is TGTGCCACCGGCGGCAGGGGCTCGAACACCGGGGAGCTGTTTTTT. Encoded protein: CATGGRGSNTGELFF.

V and J are TRBV10-2 and TRBJ2-3, with 7 bases that match TRBD1. CDR3 length equals 15 residues. J lost 0 bases, V lost 6 bases, and 6 bases had no gene match. In germline, CDR1 is WSHSY, CDR2 SAAADI. The CDR3 DNA sequence: TGCGCCAGCAGCGAGGGGACAGAGAGCACAGATACGCAGTATTTT. Protein: CASSEGTESTDTQYF.

V and J are TRBV18 and TRBJ2-3; 14 bases are shared with TRBD2. Trimming cost V 6 bases and J 5 bases; bases outside gene matches: 10. This CDR3 is 17 amino acids long. Germline lookup yields CDR1 KGHSH and CDR2 LQKENI. The DNA of the CDR3 is TGTGCCAGCTCGTCCGGACTAGCGGGAGGCCCCATAGATACGCAGTATTTT. Translating gives CASSSGLAGGPIDTQYF.

The V gene is TRBV5-1, the J gene TRBJ2-3; 9 nucleotides line up with TRBD1. From germline, CDR1 is SGHRS and CDR2 YFSETQ. The CDR3 is 15 residues long. V trimming: 2 bases; J trimming: 6 bases; junction bases outside the gene matches: 7. CDR3 protein: CASSFQTGGADTQYF. The CDR3 coding sequence is TGCGCCAGCAGCTTCCAAACAGGGGGCGCGGATACGCAGTATTTT.

The gene calls are TRBV20-1 and TRBJ2-7; D unclear. Trimming took off 3 bases at V and 6 bases at J, with 9 bases between the two ends. The length of the CDR3 is 11 residues. From germline, CDR1 is DFQATT and CDR2 SNEGSKA (reference sequence). The CDR3, as DNA: TGCAGTGCTAGGGAGAACACCGAGCAGTACGTC. Residues: CSARENTEQYV.

The chain uses TRBV5-1 and TRBJ1-1; D is unclear. The CDR3 has 14 residues. Per germline, CDR1 SGHRS and CDR2 YFSETQ. V lost 4 bases, J lost 5 bases, and 15 bases lay in between. The CDR3 protein is CASSPWREGTEAFF. The DNA of the CDR3 is TGCGCCAGCAGCCCCTGGCGGGAAGGGACTGAAGCTTTCTTT.

The chain recombines TRBV2 with TRBJ2-3; D possibly corresponds to TRBD1 (6 bases). Between the trimmed V and J ends, which lost 6 bases and 1 base, there was a span of 17 bases. Germline V lookup: CDR1 SNHLY, CDR2 FYNNEI. This CDR3 region has 16 residues. The CDR3 DNA is TGTGCCAGCAGCCTACGGACTGGGGGCGGCACAGATACGCAGTATTTT. It specifies CASSLRTGGGTDTQYF.

The V gene is TRBV6-5, the J gene TRBJ2-5; D not resolved. The V and J ends lost 7 bases and 1 base respectively, with 10 bases between them. Germline CDR1 reads MNHEY; CDR2 reads SVGAGI. The CDR3 spans 13 residues. The CDR3 DNA is TGTGCCAGCACGCTGGCTGCCCAAGAGACCCAGTACTTC. It is translated as CASTLAAQETQYF.

V and J are TRBV3-1 (or the pseudogene TRBV3-2) and TRBJ2-5; tentatively, D is TRBD2 (7 bases). The V end lost 6 bases, the J end lost 5 bases, and 13 bases lay between the germline ends. Germline V gene sequence: CDR1 LGHDT, CDR2 YNNKEL (reference sequence). This CDR3 is built from 13 residues. Here the CDR3 reads CASSPRGGETQYF. The DNA of the CDR3 is TGTGCCAGCAGTCCGAGGGGGGGCGAGACCCAGTACTTC.

V and J are TRBV7-7 and TRBJ2-3; D unclear. V was clipped by 4 bases and J by 0 bases, with 8 bases between them. CDR1 and CDR2 (germline): SSHAT, FNYEAQ (reference sequence). The CDR3 covers 14 residues. The CDR3, as DNA: TGTGCCAGCAGCTCGGCGGATAGCACAGATACGCAGTATTTT. It specifies CASSSADSTDTQYF.

This clone was seen only a few times. The chain uses TRBV6-6 and TRBJ2-3, with D possibly matching TRBD2 (6 bases). Germline CDR1 is MNHNY and CDR2 is SVGAGI (reference sequence). This CDR3 spans 15 amino acids. The V gene lost 2 bases and the J gene lost 4 bases, with 13 bases spanning the gap. The CDR3 nucleotides read TGTGCCAGCAGTTACGCCGACGGGGGAGCAGATACGCAGTATTTT. Translating it yields CASSYADGGADTQYF.

This clone was seen at least ten times. The DNA of the CDR3 is TGTGCCAGTAGTATAAGAACAGGGACCACCACAGATACGCAGTATTTT. Translated: CASSIRTGTTTDTQYF. The chain uses TRBV19 and TRBJ2-3; weak D call: TRBD1 (6 bases). This CDR3 is 16 amino acids long. Trimming pared 2 bases from V and 2 bases from J, leaving 14 bases between. Germline values: CDR1 LNHDA, CDR2 SQIVND (reference sequence).

This clone was found a few times. The chain uses TRBV27 and TRBJ2-4; no clear D gene. Germline-derived CDR1 and CDR2 are MNHEY and SMNVEV (reference sequence). The CDR3 has 16 amino acids. Trimming shortened V by 5 bases and J by 0 bases, and 14 bases separated the two germline ends. The CDR3 DNA reads TGTGCCAGCAGTCCACCAACAGAATTAGCCAAAAACATTCAGTACTTC. Amino acids: CASSPPTELAKNIQYF.

Only a few counts were recorded for this clone. V usage is TRBV7-2 and J usage is TRBJ1-5; D might be TRBD1 (5 bases). CDR1 and CDR2 from the germline V gene are SGHTA and FQGNSA. The CDR3 length is 16 residues. Trimming cost V 3 bases and J 3 bases, with 15 bases left between them. DNA for the CDR3: TGTGCCAGCAGCTTGCATGGCAGGGCGGACAATCAGCCCCAGCATTTT. It yields the protein CASSLHGRADNQPQHF.

The chain's CDR3 is CASSLQGEKEKLFF. CDR3 DNA sequence: TGCGCCAGCAGCTTGCAGGGGGAGAAGGAAAAACTGTTTTTT. The V call is TRBV5-1, the J call TRBJ1-4; 7 nucleotides align to TRBD1. The CDR3 is 14 residues long. Germline V gives CDR1 SGHRS, CDR2 YFSETQ. The J segment lost 8 bases and the V segment lost 1 base, leaving 5 bases of the junction unmatched. Full variable domain (rest looked up from reference TRBV5-1 and TRBJ1-4): KAGVTQTPRYLIKTRGQQVTLSCSPISGHRSVSWYQQTPGQGLQFLFEYFSETQRNKGNFPGRFSGRQFSNSRSEMNVSTLELGDSALYLCASSLQGEKEKLFFGSGTQLSVL.

This chain connects TRBV7-2 to TRBJ1-3, with D possibly being TRBD1 (5 bases). The germline CDR1 and CDR2 sequences are SGHTA and FQGNSA. Trimming shortened V by 0 bases and J by 7 bases, and 16 bases separated the two germline ends. This CDR3 is 16 amino acids long. CDR3 residues: CASSLAAGNRRNTIYF. CDR3 nucleotide sequence: TGTGCCAGCAGCTTAGCGGCAGGGAACCGTAGGAACACCATATATTTT.

The table lists this clone with a few counts. CDR3 loop: CAKRGVQETQYF. The CDR3, as DNA: TGTGCTAAACGCGGGGTCCAAGAGACCCAGTACTTC. The chain carries TRBV6-4 and TRBJ2-5; maybe TRBD2 (6 bases). Germline lookup yields CDR1 MRHNA and CDR2 SNTAGT. The CDR3 contains 12 residues.

This rearrangement joins TRBV18 to TRBJ1-2; D ambiguous. V lost 2 bases, J lost 2 bases, and 9 bases lay in between. The CDR3 is 14 residues long. Germline CDR1 is KGHSH and CDR2 is LQKENI. CDR3 in amino acids: CASSPSEANYGYTF. The CDR3 nucleotides read TGTGCCAGCTCACCATCGGAGGCCAACTATGGCTACACCTTC.